Shown below are 19 T cell receptor beta chains from a single sample sequenced in a study of blood T cell repertoires in COVID-19. TCRdb's copy holds only in-frame clones and misses some; the assay was immunoSEQ multiplex PCR. The repertoire holds around 60,000 clones, with less than 90% as singletons. Sequenced: peripheral blood. These receptor sequences come from a man aged 55 to 70 with COVID-19, enrolled during active disease.

The rearrangement joins TRBV7-9 to TRBJ1-5, with D tentatively TRBD1 (5 bases). CDR1 is SEHNR, CDR2 FQNEAQ, per germline (reference sequence). The CDR3 loop spans 16 amino acids. Trimming left V 2 bases short and J 2 bases short, with 13 bases between. In DNA, the CDR3 is TGTGCCAGCAGCTTACATCCGGGGGTGGGCAATCAGCCCCAGCATTTT. It is translated as CASSLHPGVGNQPQHF.

The rearrangement links TRBV5-1 to TRBJ1-1; no clear D gene. V lost 2 bases, J lost 1 base, and 12 bases lay in between. The CDR3 is made up of 15 amino acids. Germline lookup yields CDR1 SGHRS and CDR2 YFSETQ. DNA for the CDR3: TGCGCCAGCAGCTTATCCCGGGTTCAGAACACTGAAGCTTTCTTT. Amino acid sequence: CASSLSRVQNTEAFF. Combining the CDR3 with reference TRBV5-1 and TRBJ1-1 gives the whole variable domain KAGVTQTPRYLIKTRGQQVTLSCSPISGHRSVSWYQQTPGQGLQFLFEYFSETQRNKGNFPGRFSGRQFSNSRSEMNVSTLELGDSALYLCASSLSRVQNTEAFFGQGTRLTVV.

The gene calls are TRBV25-1 and TRBJ2-7; no clear D gene. The ends were cut back, 4 bases at V and 4 bases at J, with 5 bases in the middle. CDR1 MGHDK and CDR2 SYGVNS come from the germline V gene. CDR3 length equals 11 residues. CDR3: CASSALYEQYF. The CDR3 DNA sequence: TGTGCCAGCAGTGCGTTGTACGAGCAGTACTTC.

The rearrangement uses TRBV9 and TRBJ2-3; TRBD1 matches 7 bases. The CDR3 sequence is 15 residues long. Trimming at V came to 4 bases and at J to 0 bases, leaving 5 bases not matched to a gene. Germline V gene sequence: CDR1 SGDLS, CDR2 YYNGEE. Written as DNA, the CDR3 is TGTGCCAGCAGCCAGGGGACAGTGAGCACAGATACGCAGTATTTT. Protein: CASSQGTVSTDTQYF.

V usage is TRBV29-1 and J usage is TRBJ1-2; unclear D gene. This CDR3 spans 12 amino acids. V dropped 3 bases and J dropped 1 base, with 6 bases sitting between them. Germline-derived CDR1 and CDR2 are SQVTM and ANQGSEA. The CDR3 DNA reads as TGCAGCGTTGACCGGAGTAACTATGGCTACACCTTC. Protein sequence: CSVDRSNYGYTF.

The rearrangement links TRBV19 to TRBJ2-5, with 7 bases that match TRBD1. V lost 6 bases, J lost 0 bases, and 4 bases stayed unmatched. Germline values: CDR1 LNHDA, CDR2 SQIVND (reference sequence). There are 14 residues in the CDR3. Written as DNA, the CDR3 is TGTGCCAGTAGCCGGACAGGAGACCAAGAGACCCAGTACTTC. Residues: CASSRTGDQETQYF.

The chain links TRBV6-5 to TRBJ1-2; 11 bases map to TRBD1. Losses at the gene ends were 5 bases for V and 4 bases for J; bases not matched to a gene: 6. The CDR3 sequence is 15 residues long. The germline CDR1 and CDR2 sequences are MNHEY and SVGAGI. The CDR3 nucleotides are TGTGCCAGCAGTCAGGACAGGGGGCCCATCTATGGCTACACCTTC. It is translated as CASSQDRGPIYGYTF.

In its sample, this clone was seen once. This chain uses TRBV11-2 with TRBJ1-2; 7 nucleotides agree with TRBD1. V lost 4 bases, J lost 4 bases, and 3 bases stayed unmatched. The germline V gene encodes CDR1 SGHAT and CDR2 FQNNGV. CDR3 length: 13 amino acids. CDR3 coding DNA: TGTGCCAGCAGCTACCGGGACAGCTATGGCTACACCTTC. It yields the protein CASSYRDSYGYTF.

The chain is built from TRBV7-3 and TRBJ2-2; the D gene is possibly TRBD1 (6 bases). Trimming cost V 6 bases and J 1 base, with 9 bases left between them. This CDR3 is 14 amino acids long. Germline CDR1 and CDR2: SGHTA and FQGTGA. The CDR3: CASSPDRNTGELFF. The CDR3, as DNA: TGTGCCAGCAGTCCGGACAGGAACACCGGGGAGCTGTTTTTT.

This chain links TRBV11-2 with TRBJ1-2, with D maybe TRBD1 (6 bases). The CDR3 spans 15 residues. The V gene lost 5 bases and the J gene lost 5 bases, with 18 bases spanning the gap. Germline V gene sequence: CDR1 SGHAT, CDR2 FQNNGV. The CDR3 sequence: CASSPLGGQSYGYTF. The CDR3 DNA reads TGTGCCAGCAGCCCGTTGGGGGGGCAGAGTTATGGCTACACCTTC.

The chain couples TRBV10-3 to TRBJ2-7, with D possibly matching TRBD2 (6 bases). Germline V gene data show CDR1 as ENHRY and CDR2 as SYGVKD. The CDR3 covers 13 residues. V was trimmed by 0 bases and J by 7 bases, leaving 10 bases between them. The CDR3 region has the DNA TGTGCCATCAGTGAGTCGAGGAGGGTGGAGCAGTACTTC. This encodes CAISESRRVEQYF.

V usage is TRBV29-1 and J usage is TRBJ2-3; 11 bases agree with TRBD1. J gave up 6 bases and V 5 bases, and 13 bases lay outside the gene matches. This CDR3 is built from 16 residues. CDR1 SQVTM and CDR2 ANQGSEA come from the germline V gene. Written as DNA, the CDR3 is TGCAGCGTTTCGATCGTTAGGACAGGGGGCTTCGATACGCAGTATTTT. The encoded protein is CSVSIVRTGGFDTQYF.

This clone was picked up a small number of times. The chain recombines TRBV7-3 with TRBJ1-2; 7 bases match TRBD1. CDR1 is SGHTA and CDR2 is FQGTGA in the germline V gene. There are 13 residues in the CDR3. V dropped 5 bases and J dropped 8; count of bases not matched to a gene: 8. The CDR3 DNA follows: TGTGCCAGCAGCCGAGGGACAGAGCCGGGCTACACCTTC. It encodes CASSRGTEPGYTF.

This sequence joins TRBV5-1 and TRBJ1-2; 9 bases match TRBD1. Per the germline V gene, CDR1 is SGHRS and CDR2 is YFSETQ. The CDR3 contains 14 residues. V dropped 4 bases and J dropped 7; count of bases not matched to a gene: 8. The CDR3 sequence is CASSITGGQGGYTF. CDR3 in DNA: TGCGCCAGCAGCATTACAGGGGGCCAGGGTGGCTACACCTTC.

The table lists this clone with a count of one. V gene TRBV3-1 (or the pseudogene TRBV3-2) combines with J gene TRBJ2-3, with D perhaps TRBD1 (6 bases). Trimming took 0 bases from V and 3 from J, leaving 19 bases between them. The germline gives CDR1 LGHDT, CDR2 YNNKEL (reference sequence). The CDR3 loop spans 18 amino acids. CDR3 protein: CASSQDWVLGGLTDTQYF. CDR3 sequence (DNA): TGTGCCAGCAGCCAAGATTGGGTATTAGGGGGTCTAACAGATACGCAGTATTTT.

This rearrangement joins TRBV11-3 to TRBJ2-3, with D uncertain. V was trimmed by 6 bases and J by 2 bases, leaving 12 bases between them. Germline V gene data show CDR1 as SGHNT and CDR2 as YENEEA. The CDR3 runs 14 residues. Here the CDR3 reads CASSGDGSTDTQYF. DNA of the CDR3: TGTGCCAGCAGTGGAGACGGATCCACAGATACGCAGTATTTT.

The CDR3 loop is CASSTGLAGARDTQYF. In nucleotides, the CDR3 is TGTGCCAGCAGCACAGGACTAGCGGGGGCTCGGGATACGCAGTATTTT. The V gene is TRBV7-7, the J gene TRBJ2-3; 13 bases line up with TRBD2. The CDR3 length is 16 residues. Losses at the gene ends were 5 bases for V and 6 bases for J; bases not matched to a gene: 8. Germline assignment: CDR1 SSHAT and CDR2 FNYEAQ (reference sequence).

This chain connects TRBV4-1 to TRBJ2-7, with 9 bases aligning to TRBD1. The CDR3 sequence is 16 residues long. Germline V gene lookup returns CDR1 MGHRA and CDR2 YSYEKL. J lost 5 bases, V lost 2 bases, and 10 bases had no gene match. CDR3 sequence reads: CASSQLMGQGSDEQYF. The CDR3 DNA follows: TGCGCCAGCAGCCAATTAATGGGACAGGGAAGCGACGAGCAGTACTTC.

The chain recombines TRBV7-2 with TRBJ2-3, with D uncertain. V shed 2 bases and J shed 0 bases, with 12 bases lying between them. Germline-derived CDR1 and CDR2 are SGHTA and FQGNSA. CDR3 length equals 16 residues. The CDR3 region has the DNA TGTGCCAGCAGCTTATCCGGCGGTTCAAGCACAGATACGCAGTATTTT. Its protein product is CASSLSGGSSTDTQYF.